This T cell receptor beta chain was profiled in a study of blood T cell repertoires in COVID-19. Overall study context: Sites across the United States, Italy and Spain contributed samples from acute and convalescent COVID-19.

The authors' processing: Counts of nucleated cells, estimated from reference gene primer amplification, were obtained. TCRdb's table, derived via immunoSEQ multiplex PCR, lists solely in-frame clones and lacks some. That table furnishes V, J and clone size, whereas the DNA furnished D and trimming. The sample has around 27,000 clones; approximately 80% are singletons. Germline CDR1 MDHEN, CDR2 SYDVKM. V shed 7 bases, J shed 3 bases, and the junction held 9 bases outside the gene matches. This CDR3 is built from 14 residues. The chain has TRBV28 and TRBJ2-7; 7 bases match TRBD1. This receptor was taken from a man between 65 and 85 years old with active COVID-19. Sample: peripheral blood. The CDR3 bases are TGTGCCAGCACCACAGGGGCGAGTGGCTACGAGCAGTACTTC. The encoded protein is CASTTGASGYEQYF.